One and the same sample provided the 14 T cell receptor beta chains below, sequenced in a study of T cell responses to AZD1222 COVID-19 vaccine. The data were produced by immunoSEQ multiplex PCR, yet TCRdb's version contains in-frame clones alone and is incomplete. This sample yields 110,000 to 150,000 clones, of which roughly nine tenths are seen a single time; under 3.5% belongs to the top ten. Sequences were derived from peripheral blood, sampled on day 0 of AZD1222 vaccination. The source of these receptors is an adult in good health.

The chain links TRBV4-1 to TRBJ2-7; D uncertain. The CDR3 runs to 15 residues. Germline CDR1 MGHRA, CDR2 YSYEKL. V was trimmed by 1 base and J by 0 bases, leaving 10 bases between them. CDR3 sequence: CASSQASFSSYEQYF. Here the CDR3 DNA reads TGCGCCAGCAGCCAAGCCAGTTTCAGCTCCTACGAGCAGTACTTC.

The chain uses TRBV6-5 and TRBJ1-5; D is possibly TRBD1 (6 bases). V shed 4 bases and J shed 5 bases, with 9 bases lying between them. The CDR3 runs 13 residues. Germline CDR1 reads MNHEY; CDR2 reads SVGAGI. The chain's CDR3 is CASSSDSHQPQHF. The CDR3 DNA reads TGTGCCAGCAGTTCGGACAGCCATCAGCCCCAGCATTTT.

J is TRBJ2-7 and V is TRBV29-1; D is unclear. Germline V gives CDR1 SQVTM, CDR2 ANQGSEA. The CDR3 consists of 11 residues. Trimming took 7 bases from V and 3 from J, leaving 10 bases between them. CDR3 loop: CSAKKDYEQYF. In DNA form, the CDR3 reads TGCAGCGCAAAGAAGGACTACGAGCAGTACTTC.

CDR3 bases: TGTGCCAGCACTCGCCGGCGGGAGGCAAACGAGCAGTACTTC. This translates into CASTRRREANEQYF. The J gene is TRBJ2-7, the V gene TRBV28, with 8 bases identical to TRBD2. Germline V CDR1 and CDR2: MDHEN, SYDVKM. The CDR3 totals 14 residues. Trimming at V came to 7 bases and at J to 5 bases, leaving 10 bases not matched to a gene.

The V and J genes are TRBV3-1 (or the pseudogene TRBV3-2) and TRBJ1-1, with no clear D. The CDR3 is 17 amino acids. From germline, CDR1 is LGHDT and CDR2 YNNKEL (reference sequence). V lost 0 bases to trimming and J lost 2 bases, with 16 bases between them. This CDR3 reads CASSQDKAVVINTEAFF. The CDR3 nucleotides read TGTGCCAGCAGCCAAGACAAGGCTGTGGTCATCAACACTGAAGCTTTCTTT.

DNA of the CDR3: TGCGCCAGCAGCCCCGCCGGACAGCCCGGGGGCTACACCTTC. Protein product: CASSPAGQPGGYTF. The rearrangement joins TRBV5-1 to TRBJ1-2; tentatively, D is TRBD1 (6 bases). Trimming shortened V by 4 bases and J by 8 bases, and 18 bases separated the two germline ends. This CDR3 region has 14 residues. Germline CDR1 SGHRS, CDR2 YFSETQ.

The chain recombines TRBV7-8 with TRBJ1-4; no reliable D call. The V and J ends lost 2 bases and 0 bases respectively, with 22 bases between them. The CDR3 is made up of 20 amino acids. In germline, CDR1 is SGHVS, CDR2 FQNEAQ. CDR3 DNA sequence: TGTGCCAGCAGCTTAAGTTTGGTTGGCAGCTTAACCTCAACTAATGAAAAACTGTTTTTT. Encoded protein: CASSLSLVGSLTSTNEKLFF.

This rearrangement joins TRBV9 to TRBJ1-1; possibly TRBD1 for D (6 bases). V lost 8 bases to trimming and J lost 2 bases, with 22 bases between them. The CDR3 extends over 16 amino acids. Germline CDR1 SGDLS, CDR2 YYNGEE. The CDR3 here is CASTIPDSFSNTEAFF. The CDR3 DNA is TGTGCCAGTACCATTCCGGACAGTTTCTCTAACACTGAAGCTTTCTTT.

This clone was detected once. This chain connects TRBV7-2 to TRBJ2-1; no definite D call. This CDR3 spans 15 amino acids. Germline assignment: CDR1 SGHTA and CDR2 FQGNSA. Trimming removed 1 base from V and 0 bases from J, with 7 bases in between. The CDR3 reads CASSLDDHSYNEQFF. The CDR3 nucleotides are TGTGCCAGCAGCTTAGACGACCACTCCTACAATGAGCAGTTCTTC.

This chain links TRBV15 with TRBJ1-5; 7 nucleotides line up with TRBD1. The CDR3 runs 18 residues. Germline values: CDR1 LNHNV, CDR2 YYDKDF (reference sequence). With 2 bases clipped from V and 9 bases from J, the junction kept 19 bases outside the gene matches. CDR3 in amino acids: CATSRNRQGISFTGPQHF. DNA of the CDR3: TGTGCCACCAGCAGAAACCGACAGGGTATTTCTTTTACCGGGCCCCAGCATTTT. Variable domain in full (rest from reference TRBV15 and TRBJ1-5): DAMVIQNPRYQVTQFGKPVTLSCSQTLNHNVMYWYQQKSSQAPKLLFHYYDKDFNNEADTPDNFQSRRPNTSFCFLDIRSPGLGDTAMYLCATSRNRQGISFTGPQHFGDGTRLSIL.

The chain links TRBV15 to TRBJ2-3, with 12 nucleotides matching TRBD2. V dropped 3 bases and J dropped 0; count of bases not matched to a gene: 1. Germline values: CDR1 LNHNV, CDR2 YYDKDF (reference sequence). The CDR3 runs to 16 residues. The CDR3 DNA reads TGTGCCACCAGCAGGACTAGCGGGGGCAGCACAGATACGCAGTATTTT. This gives the protein CATSRTSGGSTDTQYF. Filled out from reference TRBV15 and TRBJ2-3, the complete variable domain reads DAMVIQNPRYQVTQFGKPVTLSCSQTLNHNVMYWYQQKSSQAPKLLFHYYDKDFNNEADTPDNFQSRRPNTSFCFLDIRSPGLGDTAMYLCATSRTSGGSTDTQYFGPGTRLTVL.

The chain uses TRBV9 and TRBJ2-1; D gene uncertain. V dropped 7 bases and J dropped 2 bases, with 16 bases sitting between them. CDR1 and CDR2 from the germline V gene are SGDLS and YYNGEE. The CDR3 has 15 amino acids. CDR3 protein: CASSQTRVPYNEQFF. The DNA of the CDR3 is TGTGCCAGCTCCCAGACCCGGGTCCCCTACAATGAGCAGTTCTTC.

The J gene is TRBJ1-4, the V gene TRBV29-1; 7 nucleotides match TRBD1. V was clipped by 6 bases and J by 7 bases; unmatched bases: 5. The CDR3 has 12 amino acids. CDR1 and CDR2 from the germline V gene are SQVTM and ANQGSEA. Here the CDR3 reads CSVRDSFEKLFF. The DNA for the CDR3 is TGCAGCGTCCGGGACAGCTTTGAAAAACTGTTTTTT.

CDR3 amino acids: CASSSTVYEKLFF. DNA of the CDR3: TGTGCCAGCAGTTCGACAGTCTATGAAAAACTGTTTTTT. The rearrangement links TRBV28 to TRBJ1-4, with a possible D match to TRBD1 (5 bases). This CDR3 has 13 amino acids. V lost 4 bases, J lost 6 bases, and 9 bases lay in between. Germline CDR1 and CDR2: MDHEN and SYDVKM. Supplemented by reference TRBV28 and TRBJ1-4, the full variable domain reads DVKVTQSSRYLVKRTGEKVFLECVQDMDHENMFWYRQDPGLGLRLIYFSYDVKMKEKGDIPEGYSVSREKKERFSLILESASTNQTSMYLCASSSTVYEKLFFGSGTQLSVL.